These 25 T cell receptor beta chains were all obtained from the same sample, sequenced in a study of early stage breast cancer tumors. Here immunoSEQ multiplex PCR was the method, and the copy in TCRdb shows in-frame clones only, minus some. Among around 30,000 clones, 72% were seen once, and the ten largest hold around 34%. The source material was blood. The source of these receptors is a person aged 50 to 59 with breast cancer.

V is TRBV6-6 and J is TRBJ2-7; D is unresolved. The CDR3 extends over 13 amino acids. Per the germline V gene, CDR1 is MNHNY and CDR2 is SVGAGI (reference sequence). Deletions cut 2 bases from V and 4 bases from J, with 9 bases between. The CDR3 reads CASSYAWGYEQYF. In DNA, the CDR3 is TGTGCCAGCAGTTACGCTTGGGGTTACGAGCAGTACTTC.

The chain uses TRBV14 and TRBJ2-7, with 14 bases lining up with TRBD2. After removal of 2 bases from V and 6 bases from J, the junction contained 6 bases not matched to a gene. Germline assignment: CDR1 SGHDN and CDR2 FVKESK. There are 16 residues in the CDR3. For the CDR3, the DNA is TGTGCCAGCAGCCAACCCGGACTAGCGGGAGGCCTCGAGCAGTACTTC. As protein: CASSQPGLAGGLEQYF.

The rearrangement links TRBV29-1 to TRBJ1-2; 10 positions match TRBD1. J lost 6 bases, V lost 7 bases, and 14 bases had no gene match. The V gene's germline CDR1 is SQVTM and CDR2 ANQGSEA. The CDR3 consists of 15 residues. The CDR3 is CSADSKGTGVDGYTF. DNA of the CDR3: TGCAGCGCAGACTCAAAGGGGACAGGGGTGGATGGCTACACCTTC.

As to this clone: The sample has other DNA sequences that encode this CDR3 too. The rearrangement links TRBV5-6 to TRBJ1-5; no clear D. The CDR3 is 13 amino acids. The ends were cut back, 1 base at V and 2 bases at J, with 4 bases in the middle. The V gene's germline CDR1 is SGHDT and CDR2 YYEEEE. The CDR3 bases are TGTGCCAGCAGCTTGTTGGGCAATCAGCCCCAGCATTTT. This encodes CASSLLGNQPQHF.

The rearrangement uses TRBV5-1 and TRBJ2-1, with 9 bases matching TRBD2. Trimming cost V 0 bases and J 5 bases; bases outside gene matches: 0. In germline, CDR1 is SGHRS, CDR2 YFSETQ. The CDR3 covers 14 residues. CDR3 residues: CASSLGLADNEQFF. Written as DNA, the CDR3 is TGCGCCAGCAGCTTGGGACTAGCGGACAATGAGCAGTTCTTC.

J is TRBJ2-6 and V is TRBV27; 11 positions agree with TRBD2. The CDR3 extends over 18 amino acids. J gave up 3 bases and V 3 bases, and 7 bases lay outside the gene matches. Germline CDR1 reads MNHEY; CDR2 reads SMNVEV (reference sequence). The CDR3 reads CASSFRLAGGGGANVLTF. CDR3 nucleotides: TGTGCCAGCAGTTTTAGGCTAGCGGGAGGAGGTGGGGCCAACGTCCTGACTTTC.

This clone was counted a few times. V and J are TRBV28 and TRBJ1-3; the match to TRBD1 covers 10 bases. Per germline, CDR1 MDHEN and CDR2 SYDVKM. The CDR3 is 16 amino acids. V dropped 3 bases and J dropped 3; count of bases not matched to a gene: 5. The chain's CDR3 is CASSFTTGGYGNTIYF. Here the CDR3 DNA reads TGTGCCAGCAGTTTCACGACAGGGGGCTATGGAAACACCATATATTTT.

The chain couples TRBV6-5 to TRBJ2-7; TRBD2 aligns across 11 bases. The CDR3 totals 15 residues. The V segment lost 2 bases and the J segment 6 bases; nucleotides outside the gene matches: 6. Germline V CDR1 and CDR2: MNHEY, SVGAGI. The CDR3 reads CASSYLTSGDLEQYF. CDR3 bases: TGTGCCAGCAGTTACCTGACTAGCGGGGACCTCGAGCAGTACTTC.

This clone showed up just a few times. The DNA for the CDR3 is TGTGCTAGTGGTTTGAGACTAGCGGGAGTAGGTGAGCAGTTCTTC. It translates to CASGLRLAGVGEQFF. The V call is TRBV12-5, the J call TRBJ2-1; 12 bases map to TRBD2. Per germline, CDR1 LGHNT and CDR2 FRNRAP. The CDR3 has 15 residues. V lost 2 bases, J lost 9 bases, and 5 bases stayed unmatched.

The chain joins TRBV6-1 to TRBJ2-3, with TRBD2 identical over 8 bases. Germline CDR1 and CDR2: MNHNS and SASEGT. J was trimmed by 5 bases and V by 9 bases; bases with no gene match: 7. The CDR3 runs 13 residues. DNA of the CDR3: TGTGCCAGTTCCGGGGGGGAGGTAGATACGCAGTATTTT. Residues: CASSGGEVDTQYF.

This clone ranks as medium-sized. J is TRBJ2-7 and V is TRBV2, with 7 bases fitting TRBD2. Trimming removed 4 bases from V and 7 bases from J; junction bases left unmatched: 7. This CDR3 is built from 13 residues. Germline CDR1 SNHLY, CDR2 FYNNEI. The CDR3: CASSGTRRREQYF. CDR3 DNA: TGTGCCAGCAGTGGGACTAGACGACGGGAGCAGTACTTC. The full variable domain, its missing parts supplied by reference TRBV2 and TRBJ2-7, is EPEVTQTPSHQVTQMGQEVILRCVPISNHLYFYWYRQILGQKVEFLVSFYNNEISEKSEIFDDQFSVERPDGSNFTLKIRSTKLEDSAMYFCASSGTRRREQYFGPGTRLTVT.

This clone has more than one count but fewer than ten. The rearrangement uses TRBV27 and TRBJ1-1; possibly TRBD1 for D (5 bases). There are 13 residues in the CDR3. V shed 5 bases and J shed 6 bases, with 13 bases lying between them. Germline CDR1 is MNHEY and CDR2 is SMNVEV (reference sequence). The CDR3 region has the DNA TGTGCCAGCAGTCGTTCGTTAGGGGCTGAAGCTTTCTTT. Protein sequence: CASSRSLGAEAFF.

The CDR3 bases are TGTGCCTGGATATTGGGGAATATGGGCTTGAATGAAGCTTTCTTT. Translated: CAWILGNMGLNEAFF. The rearrangement joins TRBV30 to TRBJ1-1; the D is unclear. Trimming took 4 bases from V and 7 from J, leaving 22 bases between them. Germline V gives CDR1 GTSNPN, CDR2 SVGIG (reference sequence). The CDR3 length is 15 residues.

The V gene is TRBV7-3, the J gene TRBJ1-3; no firm D call. This CDR3 spans 13 amino acids. Germline V gives CDR1 SGHTA, CDR2 FQGTGA. V lost 5 bases to trimming and J lost 2 bases, with 7 bases between them. Here the CDR3 reads CASSAGTGNTIYF. CDR3 coding DNA: TGTGCCAGCAGCGCCGGGACTGGAAACACCATATATTTT.

The rearrangement uses TRBV6-5 and TRBJ2-2, with 7 bases fitting TRBD2. This CDR3 is built from 16 residues. The V and J ends lost 7 bases and 5 bases, in that order; junction bases with no gene match: 13. Germline V gene lookup returns CDR1 MNHEY and CDR2 SVGAGI. In DNA form, the CDR3 reads TGTGCCAGCAATTCCTCGGCGGGAGAGCCTACCGGGGAGCTGTTTTTT. Its protein product is CASNSSAGEPTGELFF.

This clone is a singleton in its sample. The gene calls are TRBV5-6 and TRBJ2-3; 8 positions match TRBD2. The trim removed 3 bases at V and 3 bases at J, leaving 6 bases unmatched. The CDR3 runs to 15 residues. Germline V CDR1 and CDR2: SGHDT, YYEEEE. CDR3 nucleotide sequence: TGTGCCAGCAGCTCGGGACTAGAAGAGACAGATACGCAGTATTTT. Translating it yields CASSSGLEETDTQYF. Full variable domain (outside the CDR3, taken from reference TRBV5-6 and TRBJ2-3): DAGVTQSPTHLIKTRGQQVTLRCSPKSGHDTVSWYQQALGQGPQFIFQYYEEEERQRGNFPDRFSGHQFPNYSSELNVNALLLGDSALYLCASSSGLEETDTQYFGPGTRLTVL.

The rearrangement uses TRBV18 and TRBJ1-2, with D unclear. The ends were cut back, 0 bases at V and 2 bases at J, with 10 bases in the middle. The CDR3 is 15 residues long. CDR1 KGHSH and CDR2 LQKENI come from the germline V gene. The chain's CDR3 is CASSPPMSQNYGYTF. The CDR3 DNA reads as TGTGCCAGCTCACCACCAATGAGTCAGAACTATGGCTACACCTTC.

This clone appeared many times. The genes are TRBV11-2 and TRBJ2-3, with TRBD2 matching 12 bases. The ends lost 4 bases at V and 4 bases at J; junction bases unmatched: 6. This CDR3 has 16 amino acids. The germline V gene encodes CDR1 SGHAT and CDR2 FQNNGV. CDR3 residues: CASSWALAGGPDTQYF. The CDR3 DNA reads TGTGCCAGCAGCTGGGCTCTAGCGGGAGGGCCAGATACGCAGTATTTT.

This clone has a single count. The chain couples TRBV7-2 to TRBJ2-3; 9 positions agree with TRBD2. V lost 2 bases and J lost 2; bases outside the gene matches: 5. This CDR3 has 16 amino acids. The germline V gene has CDR1 SGHTA and CDR2 FQGNSA. DNA of the CDR3: TGTGCCAGCAGCTTAAGGCTAGCGGGGACCACAGATACGCAGTATTTT. Translation: CASSLRLAGTTDTQYF.

The genes are TRBV20-1 and TRBJ2-1, with a tentative D call TRBD2 (6 bases). This CDR3 has 11 residues. Germline assignment: CDR1 DFQATT and CDR2 SNEGSKA (reference sequence). V lost 0 bases, J lost 12 bases, and 9 bases lay in between. The CDR3 is CSARDPGGQFF. The CDR3 region has the DNA TGCAGTGCTAGAGATCCCGGGGGGCAGTTCTTC.

The genes are TRBV19 and TRBJ1-2; D is perhaps TRBD1 (5 bases). Looked up from germline, CDR1 is LNHDA and CDR2 is SQIVND (reference sequence). The CDR3 length is 13 residues. V shed 9 bases and J shed 0 bases, with 11 bases lying between them. CDR3: CASDTTANYGYTF. The CDR3 DNA sequence: TGTGCCAGCGACACGACAGCTAACTATGGCTACACCTTC.

J is TRBJ2-5 and V is TRBV5-4; maybe TRBD1 (6 bases). The germline V gene encodes CDR1 SGHNT and CDR2 YYREEE (reference sequence). The CDR3 consists of 12 residues. Trimming shortened V by 4 bases and J by 2 bases, and 6 bases separated the two germline ends. Written as DNA, the CDR3 is TGTGCCAGCAGCGGACAGCAAGAGACCCAGTACTTC. Amino acids: CASSGQQETQYF.

This clone has just a few counts. The rearrangement joins TRBV5-6 to TRBJ1-2; a possible D gene is TRBD1 (6 bases). The V and J ends lost 5 bases and 4 bases respectively, with 9 bases between them. The CDR3 contains 12 residues. Germline loops: CDR1 SGHDT, CDR2 YYEEEE. The CDR3 is CASRLQGYGYTF. The CDR3 DNA reads TGTGCCAGCAGGTTACAGGGCTATGGCTACACCTTC.

The sample holds a few counts of this clone. The rearrangement links TRBV10-1 to TRBJ2-2; D unresolved. Trimming pared 3 bases from V and 5 bases from J, leaving 4 bases between. The CDR3 length is 12 residues. Germline V gene data show CDR1 as WNHNN and CDR2 as SYGVQD (reference sequence). DNA of the CDR3: TGCGCCAGCAGTGATGATACCGGGGAGCTGTTTTTT. Amino acids: CASSDDTGELFF.

The chain has TRBV20-1 and TRBJ2-5, with unresolved D. The CDR3 length is 11 residues. Looked up from germline, CDR1 is DFQATT and CDR2 is SNEGSKA (reference sequence). V was pared by 6 bases and J by 5 bases, with 10 bases between. The CDR3: CSAPVGETQYF. The CDR3 coding sequence is TGCAGTGCCCCTGTGGGGGAGACCCAGTACTTC.